The source of this TCR beta chain is a study of cytomegalovirus exposure and HLA in healthy donors (dated 2017 in TCRdb). Concerning the study at large: In an earlier analysis of 587 of the donors, under 300 Gb of sequence data and some 100 million unique TCR beta sequences from 150 million to 200 million T cells were reported. An early release that covered about 600 HLA-typed donors contained approximately 300 gigabases of sequencing data and 65 million to 100 million unique TCR sequences. The genetic ancestry cluster associated with self-reported Caucasian donors included around 76% of the roughly 400 genotyped donors. The study aimed to test whether cataloging public T cell receptors could reveal signatures of past pathogen exposure. The study profiled the T cell repertoires of 500 to 800 subjects by immunosequencing and related them to cytomegalovirus serostatus. In addition to the first cohort of roughly 670 subjects, a separate validation cohort of 130 or so different subjects was used. To predict cytomegalovirus infection status, the study brought together high-throughput TCR immunosequencing, statistical association of individual TCRs with disease status, and machine learning. In a later analysis, previously published TCR beta repertoires from about 670 donors were re-analyzed and high-resolution HLA genotyping was added so that TCR occurrence patterns could be studied. Rather than using new phenotypic data, the later analysis identified candidate immune exposures from TCR beta sequences and from how often those sequences occurred across donors. To decide whether each TCR beta V gene segment behaved as functional or pseudogenic, an earlier analysis of approximately 590 of the donors relied on high-throughput TCR beta sequencing. Donor age, sex, ethnicity and CMV serostatus were compiled alongside the repertoire data. In a later genetic analysis, genome-wide SNP genotypes for about 65% of the 666 donors were used, and that subset was treated as a discovery cohort. Every repertoire in the discovery cohort had been generated on one and the same sequencing platform. HLA typing included class I and class II loci at four-digit resolution. Typing coverage varied by locus: 629-630 donors for A, B, C, DRB1 and DQB1; 522 for DQA1; over 600 for DPA1; roughly 450 for DPB1. Five DR-DQ haplotypes were handled as single units for association and clustering because linkage in the cohort was strong. On average, over 200,000 unique TCR beta nucleotide sequences were sequenced per donor among a few hundred genotyped donors of the cohort, with around 19% of those sequences being non-productive.

The germline ends are 18 bases apart after V is trimmed by 6 bases and J by 8 bases. Reading the germline V gene gives CDR1 MNHEY and CDR2 SVGAGI. Inclusive of the bounding cysteine and phenylalanine, the CDR3 is 14 residues long. Left in the record is the CDR3 DNA by itself, 42 bases read in frame from the first base. With respect to this clone: Its binding antigen is unknown. No quality values exist for individual bases; no much larger clone is one base distant.

The cohort comprised fewer than 700 healthy bone marrow donors. Cohort members were all nominally healthy when sampled, although unrecorded immune exposures were likely present. The donor tested CMV seropositive and was one of the 289 seropositive cohort members. A peripheral blood sample was collected from each donor, and TCR beta sequencing was performed on peripheral blood mononuclear cells. The Qiagen DNeasy Blood Extraction Kit was used to extract genomic DNA from the blood cell samples. Results the study describes overall, beyond this receptor: Correlated functional status among segregating V segments might be attributable to linkage disequilibrium, but an unknown experimental factor could not be ruled out. A later analysis found that most CMV-associated TCR beta chains appeared HLA-restricted, with HLA associations seemingly driven largely by CMV exposure. In a later analysis, HLA-associated TCR beta chains showed more clonal expansion and lower generation probabilities than non-associated chains that were equally common. Because HLA typing was unavailable for some donors at each locus, only the typed subset was used in association tests. The study gave a list of 150 to 200 TCR beta chains associated with cytomegalovirus. A further reported finding was that TCR beta sequences accurately predicted the HLA-A and HLA-B alleles for most subjects in the first cohort. An association between a missense DCLRE1C variant and V-gene and J-gene trimming of TCR beta chains was found in a later genetic analysis and replicated in an independent cohort. Some IMGT-functional V segments, including TRBV6-2 and TRBV6-3, could not be distinguished by the 87-base-pair reads and were therefore excluded. When HLA alleles, especially DR and DQ, strongly co-occurred, TCR associations were difficult to assign to individual alleles. The presence/absence analyses assumed that sequencing depth was roughly uniform across donors, and that assumption may not be true. In a later analysis, 15,000 to 20,000 TCR beta sequences were associated with specific HLA alleles at a false discovery rate of 0.05. A later analysis found that TCR association rates varied across HLA loci, with DRB1 alleles showing the most associated TCRs and HLA-C alleles the fewest. A cluster of highly shared sequence variants was judged likely to represent a technical artifact of the sequencing pipeline. According to the authors, the approach could potentially be generalized to other disease states and immunological phenotypes. For the cohort, immune exposure information was limited to CMV serostatus. Several of the top co-occurrence clusters appeared to be linked to parvovirus B19, influenza, CMV and Epstein-Barr virus, according to a later analysis. This cohort had only TCR beta chains sequenced, and the lack of alpha or paired-chain data limited which features could be detected. Because counts were too low, about 15 rarely observed V segments, including chromosome 9 orphons, were left out of the earlier analysis of roughly 600 of the donors. The classifier was reported to diagnose cytomegalovirus status with high specificity and sensitivity in both the original cohort and the validation cohort. Most TCR sequences were observed very rarely across donors, whereas some public TCRs were present in many individuals. Compared with the approximately 720-donor mean, donors in an Asian-associated ancestry cluster had fewer N-insertions in productive TCRs, according to a later genetic analysis. Broadly in line with IMGT annotations, most TCR beta V segments showed up in productive rearrangements about 87% or about 30% of the time in an earlier analysis of several hundred of the donors. Three of the identified cytomegalovirus-associated TCR beta chains were confirmed in vitro to be specific for cytomegalovirus antigens.

The receptor library was made with the immunoSEQ multiplex PCR assay. A mixture of 60 forward primers for TCR Vbeta segments and 13 reverse primers for TCR Jbeta segments was used in the multiplex PCR. The CDR3 region of rearranged TCR beta genes was amplified from genomic DNA with a multiplex PCR assay. The Illumina HiSeq System was used to sequence the amplified TCR beta libraries as 87-base-pair reads. Turning to the authors' computational methods: Across the 640 or so repertoires, a later analysis counted tens of millions of unique TCR beta chains, around 11 million of which were shared by at least two donors. To remove PCR and sequencing errors, raw reads were error-corrected and collapsed into unique sequences using a nearest-neighbor algorithm that merged closely related sequences. To assign V, D and J gene segments, CDR3 sequences were aligned to IMGT reference sequences. For a sequence to be retained, a match of at least six nucleotides was required to both a V gene segment and a J gene segment. Rearrangements were called productive when the CDR3 lacked stop codons and stayed in frame with V and J; all others were non-productive. CDR3 was defined according to IMGT convention as the region running from the second conserved V-encoded cysteine to the conserved J-encoded phenylalanine. The earlier analysis of some 600 of the donors excluded sequences that lacked an unambiguous match to a single V gene segment. An earlier analysis of just under 600 of the donors called V segments functional above 56.7% productive rearrangements and segregating when the between-donor standard deviation exceeded 5%. A statistical classification framework was built to diagnose cytomegalovirus status from the catalog of TCR beta chain sequences. In a later analysis, TCR nucleotide sequences were compared against IMGT/GENE-DB human TR gene sequences so that V and J genes could be assigned. A later analysis assigned CDR3 sequences and most-parsimonious VDJ recombination scenarios with the TCRdist pipeline. In a later analysis, each TCR beta chain was defined by its CDR3 amino acid sequence together with its V-gene family, and reads lacking a unique V-gene family were excluded. In a later analysis, approximately 640 highly shared, low-generation-probability nucleotide sequences were removed to address suspected cross-contamination and a sequencing artifact. In a later analysis, a clonal expansion index for each public chain was calculated from normalized within-repertoire ranks of inferred template counts. In a later analysis, generation probabilities were computed using a VDJ recombination model fitted to out-of-frame rearrangements, and the results were checked against IGoR. In a later analysis, hypergeometric tests were used to score TCR-TCR, TCR-HLA and TCR-CMV co-occurrence, with a repertoire-size bias correction applied to TCR pairs. To estimate false discovery rates, a later analysis permuted the HLA or CMV assignments 20 times. A later analysis grouped co-occurring TCRs with DBSCAN, adding TCRdist sequence similarity when clustering within HLA-allele-positive subsets. Repertoires with fewer than 30,000 or more than 120,000 public chains, plus five repertoires with anomalous nucleotide sharing, were excluded from co-occurrence clustering. The immuneACCESS repertoire file appears here via TCRdb, limited to in-frame rearrangements. These files lack a portion of the clones; in checked studies, under half of the deficit traces to unresolved V genes, and the cause of the others is not known. For V, J and clone size, that table is used; D and trimming come from the DNA. The sample records about 130,000 clones, over 70% of which are singletons. About 2.7% of the sample lies in the top ten.

This chain is built from TRBV6-5 and TRBJ2-3; matching of 5 bases hints at TRBD2 as the D gene. The clonotype was recovered from a woman aged 60-70 years in good health and CMV-seropositive. Material: PBMCs. The CDR3: CASSPDIGRGTQYF. The sequence in DNA is TGTGCCAGCAGCCCTGACATAGGGAGAGGTACGCAGTATTTT.